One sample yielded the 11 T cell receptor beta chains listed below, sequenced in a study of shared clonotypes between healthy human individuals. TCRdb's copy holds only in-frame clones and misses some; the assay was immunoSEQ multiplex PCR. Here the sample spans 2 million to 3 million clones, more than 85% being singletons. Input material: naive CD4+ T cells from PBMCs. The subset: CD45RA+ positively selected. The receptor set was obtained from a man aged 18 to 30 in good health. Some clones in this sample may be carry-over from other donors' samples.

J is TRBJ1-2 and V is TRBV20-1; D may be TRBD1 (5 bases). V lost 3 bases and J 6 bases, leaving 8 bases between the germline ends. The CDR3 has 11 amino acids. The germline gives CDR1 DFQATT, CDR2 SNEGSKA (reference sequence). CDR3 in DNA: TGCAGTGCTAGTTTAGGGGATGGCTACACCTTC. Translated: CSASLGDGYTF.

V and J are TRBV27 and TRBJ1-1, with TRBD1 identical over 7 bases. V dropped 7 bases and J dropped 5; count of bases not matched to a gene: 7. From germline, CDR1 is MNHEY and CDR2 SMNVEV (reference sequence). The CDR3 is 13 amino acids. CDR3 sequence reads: CASTDRVGTEAFF. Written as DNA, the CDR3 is TGTGCCAGCACCGACAGGGTGGGGACTGAAGCTTTCTTT.

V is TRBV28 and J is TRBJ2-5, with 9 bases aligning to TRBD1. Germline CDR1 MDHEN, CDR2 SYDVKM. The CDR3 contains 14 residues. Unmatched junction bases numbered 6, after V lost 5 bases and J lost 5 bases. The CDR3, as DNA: TGTGCCAGCAGTCGGACAGGGGTTAGGGAGACCCAGTACTTC. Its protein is CASSRTGVRETQYF.

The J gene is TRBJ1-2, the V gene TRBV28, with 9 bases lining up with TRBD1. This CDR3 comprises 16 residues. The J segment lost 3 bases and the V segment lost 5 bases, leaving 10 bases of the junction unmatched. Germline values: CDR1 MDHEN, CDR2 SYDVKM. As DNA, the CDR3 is TGTGCCAGCAGTCCCGCCCCGGGACAGGGAGACTATGGCTACACCTTC. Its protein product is CASSPAPGQGDYGYTF.

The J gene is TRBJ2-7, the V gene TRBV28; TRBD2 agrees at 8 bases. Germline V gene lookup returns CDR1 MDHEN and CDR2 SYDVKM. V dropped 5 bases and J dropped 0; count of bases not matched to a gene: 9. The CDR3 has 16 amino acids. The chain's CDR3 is CASSPSGAGGSYEQYF. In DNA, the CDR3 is TGTGCCAGCAGTCCAAGCGGGGCGGGAGGCTCCTACGAGCAGTACTTC.

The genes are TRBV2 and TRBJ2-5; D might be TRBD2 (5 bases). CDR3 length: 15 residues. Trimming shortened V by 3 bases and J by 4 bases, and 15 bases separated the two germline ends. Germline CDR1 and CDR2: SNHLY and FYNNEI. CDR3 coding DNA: TGTGCCAGCAGTGAGGAGGTAACAGTCGGAGAGACCCAGTACTTC. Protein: CASSEEVTVGETQYF. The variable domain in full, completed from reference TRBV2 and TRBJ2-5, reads EPEVTQTPSHQVTQMGQEVILRCVPISNHLYFYWYRQILGQKVEFLVSFYNNEISEKSEIFDDQFSVERPDGSNFTLKIRSTKLEDSAMYFCASSEEVTVGETQYFGPGTRLLVL.

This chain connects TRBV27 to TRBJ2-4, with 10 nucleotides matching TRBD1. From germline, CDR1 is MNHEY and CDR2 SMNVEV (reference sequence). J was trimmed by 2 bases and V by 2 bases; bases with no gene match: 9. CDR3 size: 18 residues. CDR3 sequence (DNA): TGTGCCAGCAGTTTAGCCCCGGGACAGGGGAGCTCCAAAAACATTCAGTACTTC. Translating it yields CASSLAPGQGSSKNIQYF.

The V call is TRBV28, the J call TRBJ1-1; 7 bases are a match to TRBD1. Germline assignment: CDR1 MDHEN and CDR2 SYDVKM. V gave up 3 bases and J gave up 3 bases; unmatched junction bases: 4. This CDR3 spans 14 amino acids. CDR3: CASSFQDRYTEAFF. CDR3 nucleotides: TGTGCCAGCAGTTTTCAGGACAGGTACACTGAAGCTTTCTTT.

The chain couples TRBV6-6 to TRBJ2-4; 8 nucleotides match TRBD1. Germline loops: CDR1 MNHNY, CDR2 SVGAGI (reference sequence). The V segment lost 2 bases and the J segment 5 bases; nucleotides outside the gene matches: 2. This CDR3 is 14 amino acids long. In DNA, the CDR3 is TGTGCCAGCAGTTACCGGGACAGGCAAAACATTCAGTACTTC. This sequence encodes CASSYRDRQNIQYF.

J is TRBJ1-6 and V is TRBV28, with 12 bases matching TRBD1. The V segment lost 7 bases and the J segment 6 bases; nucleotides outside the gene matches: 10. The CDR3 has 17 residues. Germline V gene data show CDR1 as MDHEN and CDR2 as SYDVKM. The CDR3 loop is CASINSGQGAGNSPLHF. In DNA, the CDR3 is TGTGCCAGCATCAACTCGGGACAGGGGGCCGGTAATTCACCCCTCCACTTT.

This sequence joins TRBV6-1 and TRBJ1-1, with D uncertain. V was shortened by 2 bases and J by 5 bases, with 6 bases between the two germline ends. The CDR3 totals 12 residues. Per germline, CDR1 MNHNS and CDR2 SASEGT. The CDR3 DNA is TGTGCCAGCAGTGAACGGAGAACTGAAGCTTTCTTT. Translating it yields CASSERRTEAFF.